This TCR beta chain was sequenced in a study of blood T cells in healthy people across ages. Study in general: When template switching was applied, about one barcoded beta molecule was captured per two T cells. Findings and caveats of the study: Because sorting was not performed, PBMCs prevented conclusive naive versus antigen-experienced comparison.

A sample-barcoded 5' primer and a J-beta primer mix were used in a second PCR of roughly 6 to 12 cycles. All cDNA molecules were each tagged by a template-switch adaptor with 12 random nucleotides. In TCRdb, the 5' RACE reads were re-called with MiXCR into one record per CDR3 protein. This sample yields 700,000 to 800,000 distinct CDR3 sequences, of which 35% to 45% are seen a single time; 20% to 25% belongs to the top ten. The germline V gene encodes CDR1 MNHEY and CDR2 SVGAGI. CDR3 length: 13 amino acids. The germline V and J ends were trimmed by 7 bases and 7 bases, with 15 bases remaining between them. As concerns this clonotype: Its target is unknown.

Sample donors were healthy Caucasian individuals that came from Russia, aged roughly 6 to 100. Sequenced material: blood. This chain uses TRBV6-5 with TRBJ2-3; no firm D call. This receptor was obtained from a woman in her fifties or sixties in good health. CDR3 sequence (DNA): TGTGCCAGCACGCCGGCCGCTATGAATACGCAGTATTTT. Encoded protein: CASTPAAMNTQYF.